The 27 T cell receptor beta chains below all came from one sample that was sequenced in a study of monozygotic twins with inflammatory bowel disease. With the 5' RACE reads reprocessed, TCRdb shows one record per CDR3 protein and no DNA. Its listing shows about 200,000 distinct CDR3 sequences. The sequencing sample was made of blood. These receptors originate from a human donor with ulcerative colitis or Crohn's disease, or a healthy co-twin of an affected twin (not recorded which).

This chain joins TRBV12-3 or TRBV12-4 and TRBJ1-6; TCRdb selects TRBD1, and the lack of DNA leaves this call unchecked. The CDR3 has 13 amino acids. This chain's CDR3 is CASRTGMNSPLHF.

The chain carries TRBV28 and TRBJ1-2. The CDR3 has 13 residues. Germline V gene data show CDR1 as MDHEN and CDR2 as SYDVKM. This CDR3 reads CASSSIMNYGYTF.

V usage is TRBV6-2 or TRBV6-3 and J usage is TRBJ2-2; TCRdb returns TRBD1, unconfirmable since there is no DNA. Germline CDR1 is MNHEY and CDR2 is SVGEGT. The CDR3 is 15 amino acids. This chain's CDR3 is CASSYTGGNTGELFF.

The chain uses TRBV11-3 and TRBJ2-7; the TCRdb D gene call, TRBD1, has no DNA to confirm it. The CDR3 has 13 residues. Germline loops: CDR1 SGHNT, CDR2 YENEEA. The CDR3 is CASSFTGADEQYF.

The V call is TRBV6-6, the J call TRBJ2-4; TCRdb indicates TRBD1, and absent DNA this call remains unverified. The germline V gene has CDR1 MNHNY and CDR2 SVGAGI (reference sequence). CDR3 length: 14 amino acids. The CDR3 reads CASSYSAGGSIQYF.

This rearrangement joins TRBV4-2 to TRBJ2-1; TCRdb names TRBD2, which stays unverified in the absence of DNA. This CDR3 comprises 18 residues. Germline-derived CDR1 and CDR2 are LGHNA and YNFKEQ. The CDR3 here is CASSQDPASGGPGNEQFF.

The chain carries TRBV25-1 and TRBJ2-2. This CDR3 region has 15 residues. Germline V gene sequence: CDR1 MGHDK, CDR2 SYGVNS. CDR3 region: CASSELADPTGELFF.

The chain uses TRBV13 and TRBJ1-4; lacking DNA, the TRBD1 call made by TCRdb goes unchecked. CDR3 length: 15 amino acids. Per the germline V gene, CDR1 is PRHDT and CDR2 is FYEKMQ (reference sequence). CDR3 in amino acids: CASSLEGGEREKLFF.

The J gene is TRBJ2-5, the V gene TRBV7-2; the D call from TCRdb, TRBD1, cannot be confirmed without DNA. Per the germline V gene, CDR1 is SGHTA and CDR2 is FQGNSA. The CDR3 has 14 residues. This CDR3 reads CASSLGQVAGTQYF.

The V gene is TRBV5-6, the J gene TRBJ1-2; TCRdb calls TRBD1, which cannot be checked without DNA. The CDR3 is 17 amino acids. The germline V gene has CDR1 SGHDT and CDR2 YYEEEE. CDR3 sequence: CASSLIWGVQLQYGYTF.

The CDR3 protein is CASSLAAGALNTEAFF. The chain has TRBV5-1 and TRBJ1-1; TCRdb designates TRBD1, a call that cannot be tested without DNA. CDR3 length equals 16 residues. Per germline, CDR1 SGHRS and CDR2 YFSETQ.

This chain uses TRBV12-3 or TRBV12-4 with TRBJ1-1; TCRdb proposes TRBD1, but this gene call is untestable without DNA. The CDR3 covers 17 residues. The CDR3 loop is CASSLAAQGGGGAEAFF.

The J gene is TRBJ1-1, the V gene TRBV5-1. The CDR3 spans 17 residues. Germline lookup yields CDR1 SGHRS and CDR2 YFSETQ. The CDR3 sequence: CASSASELARTNTEAFF.

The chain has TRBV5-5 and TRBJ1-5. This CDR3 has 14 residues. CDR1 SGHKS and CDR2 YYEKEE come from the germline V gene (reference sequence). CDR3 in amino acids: CASSLEADIKPQHF.

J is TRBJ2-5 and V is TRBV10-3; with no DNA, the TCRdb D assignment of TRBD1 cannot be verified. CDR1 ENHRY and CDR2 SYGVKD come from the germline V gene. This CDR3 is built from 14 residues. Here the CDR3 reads CAISPGTGDVTQYF.

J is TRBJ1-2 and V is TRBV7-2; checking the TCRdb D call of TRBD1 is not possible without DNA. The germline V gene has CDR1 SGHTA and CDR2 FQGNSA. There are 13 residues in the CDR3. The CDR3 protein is CASSLTGGDGYTF. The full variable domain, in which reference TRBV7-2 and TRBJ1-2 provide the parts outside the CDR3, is GAGVSQSPSNKVTEKGKDVELRCDPISGHTALYWYRQSLGQGLEFLIYFQGNSAPDKSGLPSDRFSAERTGGSVSTLTIQRTQQEDSAVYLCASSLTGGDGYTFGSGTRLTVV.

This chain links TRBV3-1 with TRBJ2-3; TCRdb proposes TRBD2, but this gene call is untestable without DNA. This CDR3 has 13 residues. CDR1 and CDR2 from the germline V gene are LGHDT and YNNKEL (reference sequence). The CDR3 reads CASSQDPGLGQYF.

CDR3 residues: CASSSPRLAGGPGSGELFF. V and J are TRBV27 and TRBJ2-2; TCRdb outputs TRBD2, but without DNA this stays unchecked. CDR3 length equals 19 residues. The germline CDR1 and CDR2 sequences are MNHEY and SMNVEV (reference sequence).

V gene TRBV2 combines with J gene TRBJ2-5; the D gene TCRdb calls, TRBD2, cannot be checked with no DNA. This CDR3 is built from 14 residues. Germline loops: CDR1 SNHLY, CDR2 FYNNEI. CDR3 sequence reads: CASSALTVQETQYF.

The CDR3 loop is CAWTLPSGTGGFNEQFF. The chain has TRBV30 and TRBJ2-1; absent DNA, TCRdb's TRBD1 call cannot be checked. Germline CDR1 is GTSNPN and CDR2 is SVGIG (reference sequence). This CDR3 region has 17 residues.

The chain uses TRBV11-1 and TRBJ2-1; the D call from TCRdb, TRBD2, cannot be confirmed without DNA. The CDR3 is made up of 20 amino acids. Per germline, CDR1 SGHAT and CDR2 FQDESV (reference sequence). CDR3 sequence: CASSLPSEGPSGSRMGEQFF.

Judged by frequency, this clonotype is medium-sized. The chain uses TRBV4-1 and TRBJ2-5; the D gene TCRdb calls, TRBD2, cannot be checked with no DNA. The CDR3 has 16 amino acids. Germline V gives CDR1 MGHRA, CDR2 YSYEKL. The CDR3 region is CASSQRTRAAQETQYF.

This CDR3 reads CASSPWGTGGIGELFF. The rearrangement links TRBV28 to TRBJ2-2; with no DNA, the TCRdb D assignment of TRBD1 cannot be verified. CDR1 and CDR2 from the germline V gene are MDHEN and SYDVKM. The CDR3 has 16 residues.

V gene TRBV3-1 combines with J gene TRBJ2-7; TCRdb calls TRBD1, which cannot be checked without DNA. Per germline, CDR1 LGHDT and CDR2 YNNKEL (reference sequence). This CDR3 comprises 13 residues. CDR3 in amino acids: CASSMLGVYEQYF.

This chain's CDR3 is CATSVGGGAPDTQYF. The chain couples TRBV24-1 to TRBJ2-3; the D gene TCRdb calls, TRBD1, cannot be checked with no DNA. The CDR3 has 15 amino acids. Germline V gives CDR1 KGHDR, CDR2 SFDVKD.

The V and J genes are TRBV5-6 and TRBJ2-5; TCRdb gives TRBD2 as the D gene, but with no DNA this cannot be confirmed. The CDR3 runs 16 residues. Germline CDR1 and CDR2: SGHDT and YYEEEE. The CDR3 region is CASSRSVRGTLETQYF.

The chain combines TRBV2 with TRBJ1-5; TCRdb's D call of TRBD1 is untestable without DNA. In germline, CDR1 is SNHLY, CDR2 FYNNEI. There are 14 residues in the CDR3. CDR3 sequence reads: CASTGAEGNQPQHF.